The clone carrying this T cell receptor beta chain has a single count. The antigen remains unidentified. Its ends do not fully match the called genes, so a read error is possible. The CDR3 is 15 residues long. Germline CDR1 reads SGHDT; CDR2 reads YYEEEE. Sorting defined naive CD8 T cells as CD8+CD4-CCR7+CD45RA+. Previously described methods and listed TCR primers were used for bulk TCR libraries. TCRdb re-called the PCR reads through MiXCR, storing one row per CDR3 protein. The sample gives approximately 500,000 distinct CDR3 sequences, 20% to 25% of which show up once; about 0.8% is in the top ten. The record originates from a study of molecular identifiers for immune sequencing clone quantification. Study in general: Four of five splits of RNA from about 20,000 or 100,000 naive CD8 cells were sequenced in replicates. Findings and limits, study-wide: Among 800,000 to 1,000,000 naive cells, spiked Jurkat TCR RNA from a single cell was reportedly detectable.

The chain uses TRBV5-6 and TRBJ2-7; 7 bases map to TRBD1. The sequenced material came from naive CD8+ T cells from blood, with Jurkat cell RNA spiked in. The subset was: FACS-sorted CD8+CD4-CCR7+CD45RA+ naive T cells. The receptor's source is a human donor in good health. Some libraries in this study had Jurkat cell RNA spiked in. CDR3 sequence: CASSYGTAPSYEQHF. The CDR3 bases are TGTGCCAGCAGCTATGGGACAGCCCCTTCCTACGAGCAGCACTTC.